One sample yielded the 8 T cell receptor beta chains listed below, sequenced in a study of blood T cell repertoires in COVID-19. Method: immunoSEQ multiplex PCR; TCRdb's copy keeps in-frame clones and lacks some. This table has roughly 16,000 clones, approximately 85% appearing once. Sequences were obtained from peripheral blood. These TCRs come from an elderly man with active COVID-19.

This rearrangement joins TRBV5-1 to TRBJ2-5; 14 nucleotides align to TRBD2. Per the germline V gene, CDR1 is SGHRS and CDR2 is YFSETQ. Trimming took 6 bases from V and 4 from J; bases not matched to a gene: 5. The CDR3 runs to 15 residues. The CDR3 reads CASMGLAGDSETQYF. As DNA, the CDR3 is TGCGCCAGCATGGGACTAGCGGGAGATTCAGAGACCCAGTACTTC. The complete variable domain, with remaining parts taken from reference TRBV5-1 and TRBJ2-5, reads KAGVTQTPRYLIKTRGQQVTLSCSPISGHRSVSWYQQTPGQGLQFLFEYFSETQRNKGNFPGRFSGRQFSNSRSEMNVSTLELGDSALYLCASMGLAGDSETQYFGPGTRLLVL.

This clone was counted only a few times. The chain recombines TRBV19 with TRBJ2-7; 12 positions agree with TRBD2. Trimming at V came to 5 bases and at J to 7 bases, leaving 24 bases not matched to a gene. This CDR3 spans 20 amino acids. Per the germline V gene, CDR1 is LNHDA and CDR2 is SQIVND (reference sequence). The CDR3 nucleotides read TGTGCCAGTAGTGCCACCGGACAGCTTCGTAAACTAGCGGGAGGTTGGGAGCAGTACTTC. This sequence encodes CASSATGQLRKLAGGWEQYF.

The chain has TRBV7-2 and TRBJ2-7; 7 nucleotides agree with TRBD2. V was clipped by 2 bases and J by 4 bases; unmatched bases: 8. The CDR3 sequence is 15 residues long. Germline loops: CDR1 SGHTA, CDR2 FQGNSA. The chain's CDR3 is CASSLRAGAGYEQYF. DNA for the CDR3: TGTGCCAGCAGCTTAAGGGCGGGAGCAGGATACGAGCAGTACTTC.

The chain carries TRBV6-5 and TRBJ2-5; weak D call: TRBD1 (5 bases). V lost 6 bases and J lost 5, with 13 bases in between. Germline lookup yields CDR1 MNHEY and CDR2 SVGAGI. CDR3 length equals 13 residues. The CDR3 spells CASSRANRETQYF. CDR3 bases: TGTGCCAGCAGCAGGGCAAATCGGGAGACCCAGTACTTC.

The chain joins TRBV28 to TRBJ1-1, with a possible D match to TRBD1 (6 bases). Germline-derived CDR1 and CDR2 are MDHEN and SYDVKM. With 6 bases removed from V and 5 bases from J, the gap between germline ends came to 13 bases. The CDR3 length is 13 residues. This CDR3 reads CASRLQGWTEAFF. CDR3 nucleotide sequence: TGTGCCAGCAGGCTACAGGGATGGACTGAAGCTTTCTTT.

The gene calls are TRBV19 and TRBJ2-5; 7 nucleotides line up with TRBD1. Germline assignment: CDR1 LNHDA and CDR2 SQIVND (reference sequence). With 8 bases clipped from V and 1 base from J, the junction kept 1 base outside the gene matches. The CDR3 is 12 residues long. The CDR3 nucleotides are TGTGCCAGTCGACAGGGCCAAGAGACCCAGTACTTC. Amino acid sequence: CASRQGQETQYF.

This chain links TRBV7-2 with TRBJ1-2; no reliable D call. Germline V gene lookup returns CDR1 SGHTA and CDR2 FQGNSA. This CDR3 has 14 amino acids. Trimming took 1 base from V and 2 from J, leaving 8 bases between them. This CDR3 is CASSLDGINYGYTF. As DNA, the CDR3 is TGTGCCAGCAGCTTAGACGGTATAAACTATGGCTACACCTTC. The whole variable domain, filled in from reference TRBV7-2 and TRBJ1-2, reads GAGVSQSPSNKVTEKGKDVELRCDPISGHTALYWYRQSLGQGLEFLIYFQGNSAPDKSGLPSDRFSAERTGGSVSTLTIQRTQQEDSAVYLCASSLDGINYGYTFGSGTRLTVV.

This clone was counted only a few times. The gene calls are TRBV19 and TRBJ2-3; 11 bases align to TRBD2. Germline-derived CDR1 and CDR2 are LNHDA and SQIVND (reference sequence). This CDR3 comprises 15 residues. With V trimmed by 9 bases and J by 6 bases, 11 bases remained unmatched. This CDR3 is CASRSGRALGDTQYF. The DNA for the CDR3 is TGTGCCAGCCGTAGCGGGAGGGCCCTCGGGGATACGCAGTATTTT.